One TCR beta chain is described in this entry. As yet, its antigen is unknown. Unrecorded immune exposure was likely among donors, who were nominally healthy when sampled. This entry comes from a study of cytomegalovirus exposure and HLA in healthy donors. Study-wide points: TCR beta sequences reportedly predicted most subjects' HLA-A and HLA-B alleles accurately. Later analysis showed TCR association rates varying by HLA locus, highest for DRB1 and lowest for HLA-C.

The CDR3 spans 16 residues. V was trimmed by 0 bases and J by 2 bases, leaving 11 bases between them. Per germline, CDR1 WSHSY and CDR2 SAAADI. The primer mix had 60 Vbeta and 13 Jbeta primers. The repertoire was sequenced with immunoSEQ multiplex PCR; TCRdb's copy has only in-frame clones and lacks some. The repertoire holds about 150,000 clones, with about 85% as singletons. J is TRBJ1-5 and V is TRBV10-2; D gene unclear. Sequences were obtained from PBMCs. This TCR was sampled from a woman between 18 and 29 years old in good health and CMV-seronegative. The CDR3 DNA reads TGCGCCAGCAGTGAGTCGACTGGAGAGGGCAATCAGCCCCAGCATTTT. Residues: CASSESTGEGNQPQHF.